This paragraph reports one T cell receptor (beta chain). This clonotype was observed at least ten times. Its specific antigen is unknown. Base qualities were left out, and no much larger clone turns up one base away. Amplification of TCR beta CDR3 regions was carried out from RNA transcripts. A first-round RT-PCR of the TCR CDR3 used the HTBI primer set with the Qiagen OneStep RT-PCR kit. Libraries were constructed in a second round of multiplex PCR, after which size selection and purification were carried out. The libraries were sequenced on an Illumina HiSeq2000 using paired-end 100 bp reads. On the authors' methods: SOAPnuke was used to process the raw data, with reads discarded if the reads contained adapters or uncalled bases, had a mean Phred below 15, or lacked an exact constant-primer or identifier match. COPE v1.2.5 was used to merge high-quality paired reads, and clonotypes were defined as unique nucleotide sequences. MiTCR v1.1 was used to align the clonotypes against IMGT TRBV, TRBD and TRBJ reference segments. The analysis was restricted to V-J combinations with a frequency above 0.0001, which together covered 99% to 99.2% of the repertoires. The TCS score was defined as F50 (clonal expansion) divided by E x V (chaos), with BLOSUM62-based TCRdist calculated between CDR3 peptides within each V-J. Welch's t-statistics and random forest reduced just over 500 V-J features to roughly 13, which were used in a naive Bayes classifier (R e1071). Clones were called with MiXCR by TCRdb after fastp trimmed the public reads at Q25, and only in-frame beta chains were retained. For every CDR3 protein sequence, its rows merge into one entry that carries the most common genes and DNA. TCRdb, not the authors, supplied the V and J calls. The sample profile shows approximately 300,000 distinct CDR3 sequences; roughly 20% of them were found once. Under 45% of the sample comes from the top ten.

The data belong to a study of T cells in Graves' hyperthyroidism and ophthalmopathy (dated by TCRdb to the late 2010s). Background for the entire study: Peripheral blood samples were taken at the time of initial diagnosis, prior to any treatment. A discovery cohort of about 100 patients, fewer than 50 with Graves' ophthalmopathy and 57 with stable Graves' hyperthyroidism, was used to find distinguishing TCR V-J signatures. Whether ophthalmopathy could be predicted prospectively was tested in an independent validation cohort made up of approximately 19 hyperthyroidism patients plus 17 patients who later progressed to ophthalmopathy. The approximately 90 discovery patients were divided at random into training and test sets in a 7:3 ratio. In addition, the study compared T-cell repertoires in thyroid tissue and in blood from roughly 6 Graves' hyperthyroidism patients. After sampling, hyperthyroidism patients received methimazole starting at 30 mg daily, and ophthalmopathy patients received high-dose intravenous methylprednisolone. According to the paper, TCR Vbeta CDR3 sequencing was carried out on 135 peripheral blood samples, which came from under 50 ophthalmopathy, around 75 hyperthyroidism and roughly 17 progressor patients.

Ophthalmopathy patients had moderately to severely active disease, Clinical Activity Score of at least 3, NOSPECS grade of at least 4, and duration under 3 months. Any patient with an uncontrolled infection, another autoimmune disease, pregnancy or lactation was excluded. Diagnoses were based on clinical symptoms, serum thyroxine and TRAb, thyroid ultrasound and orbital computed tomography. PBMCs were isolated from about 9.1 ml of fresh peripheral blood by Ficoll-Paque density gradient centrifugation. Total RNA was extracted with Trizol reagent, and quality was checked on an Agilent 2100 Bioanalyzer. From the cysteine up to the phenylalanine, the CDR3 has a length of 17 residues. Left in the record is the CDR3 DNA by itself, 51 bases read in frame from the first base. The germline V gene gives CDR1 as MGHDK and CDR2 as SYGVNS. Trimming at the junction amounts to 5 bases on V and 0 bases on J, and the germline ends lie 17 bases apart.

Results and caveats for the whole study, not just this receptor: Most expanded thyroid clonotypes (frequency above 0.001) were also detected in blood, suggesting blood repertoires may reflect thyroid immune responses. In validation, the model predicted progression to ophthalmopathy with over 65% sensitivity and 72% to 75% specificity, a median of 6.5 months before onset. Ophthalmopathy was separated from stable hyperthyroidism by a 13 V-J signature model, with approximately 86% sensitivity and about 81% specificity obtained in cross-validation and 80%/75% obtained in testing. No statistical method was used to fix the sample size in advance, and group allocation was not hidden from the investigators.

The rearranged chain carries TRBV25-1 and TRBJ2-1; possibly the D gene is TRBD2, per 5 matching bases. The sequenced sample was blood. The receptor was isolated from a man aged 45 to 65 with Graves' ophthalmopathy. The CDR3: CASSPPRGQSSYNEQFF. The DNA sequence is given as TGTGCCAGCAGTCCCCCCCGCGGGCAGAGCTCCTACAATGAGCAGTTCTTC.